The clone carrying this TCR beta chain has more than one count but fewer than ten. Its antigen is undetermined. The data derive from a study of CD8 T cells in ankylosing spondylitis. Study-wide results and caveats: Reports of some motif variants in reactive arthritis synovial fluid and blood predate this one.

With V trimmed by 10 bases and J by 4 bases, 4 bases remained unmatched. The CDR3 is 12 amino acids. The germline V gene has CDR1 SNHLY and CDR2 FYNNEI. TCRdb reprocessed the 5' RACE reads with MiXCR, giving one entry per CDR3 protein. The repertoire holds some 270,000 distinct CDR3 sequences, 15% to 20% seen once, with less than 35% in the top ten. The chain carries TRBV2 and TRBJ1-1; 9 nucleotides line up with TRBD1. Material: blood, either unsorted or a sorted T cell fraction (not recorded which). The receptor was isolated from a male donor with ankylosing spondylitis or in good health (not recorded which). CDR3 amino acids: CATRTGATEAFF. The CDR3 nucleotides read TGTGCCACGAGGACAGGGGCCACTGAAGCTTTCTTT. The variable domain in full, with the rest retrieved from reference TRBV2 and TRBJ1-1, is EPEVTQTPSHQVTQMGQEVILRCVPISNHLYFYWYRQILGQKVEFLVSFYNNEISEKSEIFDDQFSVERPDGSNFTLKIRSTKLEDSAMYFCATRTGATEAFFGQGTRLTVV.